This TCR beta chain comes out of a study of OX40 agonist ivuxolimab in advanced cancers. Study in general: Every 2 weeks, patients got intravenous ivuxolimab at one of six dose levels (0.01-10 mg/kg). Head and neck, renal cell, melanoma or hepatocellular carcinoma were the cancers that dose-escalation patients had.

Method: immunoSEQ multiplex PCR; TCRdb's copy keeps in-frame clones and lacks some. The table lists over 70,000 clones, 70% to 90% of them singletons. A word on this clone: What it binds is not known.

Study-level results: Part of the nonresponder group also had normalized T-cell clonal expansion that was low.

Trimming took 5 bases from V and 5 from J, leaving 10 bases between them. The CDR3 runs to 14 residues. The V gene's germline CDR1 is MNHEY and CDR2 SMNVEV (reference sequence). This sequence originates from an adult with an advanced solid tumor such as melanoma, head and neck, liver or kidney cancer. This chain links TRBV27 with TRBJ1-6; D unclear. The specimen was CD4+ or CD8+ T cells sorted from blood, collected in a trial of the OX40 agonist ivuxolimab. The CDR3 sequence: CASSPTVDNSPLHF. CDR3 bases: TGTGCCAGCAGTCCCACAGTCGATAATTCACCCCTCCACTTT.